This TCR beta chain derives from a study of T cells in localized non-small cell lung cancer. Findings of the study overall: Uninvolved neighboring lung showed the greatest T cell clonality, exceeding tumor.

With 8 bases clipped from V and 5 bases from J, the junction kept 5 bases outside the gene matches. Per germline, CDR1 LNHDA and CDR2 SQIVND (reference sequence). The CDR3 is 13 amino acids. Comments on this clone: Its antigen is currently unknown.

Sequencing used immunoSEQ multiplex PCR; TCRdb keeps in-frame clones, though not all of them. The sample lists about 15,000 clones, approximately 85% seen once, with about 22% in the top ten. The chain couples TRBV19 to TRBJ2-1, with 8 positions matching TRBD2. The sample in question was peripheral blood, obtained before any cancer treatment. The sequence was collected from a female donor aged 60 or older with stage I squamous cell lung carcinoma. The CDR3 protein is CASGRGANNEQFF. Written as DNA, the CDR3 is TGTGCCAGTGGGCGGGGGGCGAACAATGAGCAGTTCTTC.